The 9 T cell receptor beta chains in this list originate from one sample, sequenced in a study of cytomegalovirus exposure and HLA in healthy donors. It was with 60 Vbeta and 13 Jbeta primers that the PCR ran. Some clones are missing from TCRdb's copy, which holds only in-frame ones; the method was immunoSEQ multiplex PCR. The repertoire has under 150,000 clones, around 78% of them found once; the top ten carry 5% to 8%. The sample consisted of PBMCs. These receptors were taken from a woman in her thirties or forties in good health and CMV-seropositive.

The rearrangement uses TRBV5-5 and TRBJ2-1, with D possibly TRBD1 on 6 matching bases. V shed 1 base and J shed 10 bases, with 21 bases lying between them. The CDR3 totals 16 residues. The germline V gene encodes CDR1 SGHKS and CDR2 YYEKEE (reference sequence). The CDR3 here is CASSLTGTAPRGEQFF. The CDR3 DNA sequence: TGTGCCAGCAGCTTGACCGGGACGGCTCCTAGGGGGGAGCAGTTCTTC. Drawing the rest from reference TRBV5-5 and TRBJ2-1, the complete variable domain is DAGVTQSPTHLIKTRGQQVTLRCSPISGHKSVSWYQQVLGQGPQFIFQYYEKEERGRGNFPDRFSARQFPNYSSELNVNALLLGDSALYLCASSLTGTAPRGEQFFGPGTRLTVL.

This clone was seen a handful of times. V is TRBV4-1 and J is TRBJ1-6, with D unclear. The V end lost 0 bases, the J end lost 8 bases, and 8 bases lay between the germline ends. Germline values: CDR1 MGHRA, CDR2 YSYEKL. The length of the CDR3 is 14 residues. CDR3 nucleotide sequence: TGCGCCAGCAGCCAAGATCCCCGAGATTCACCCCTCCACTTT. Its translation is CASSQDPRDSPLHF.

The chain joins TRBV10-3 to TRBJ2-1, with 8 bases fitting TRBD1. The CDR3 runs 14 residues. CDR1 and CDR2 (germline): ENHRY, SYGVKD. J lost 5 bases, V lost 5 bases, and 5 bases had no gene match. CDR3 sequence reads: CAISLDRGHNEQFF. In DNA form, the CDR3 reads TGTGCCATCAGTTTAGACAGGGGCCACAATGAGCAGTTCTTC.

The CDR3 here is CASSLGLADYTGELFF. The CDR3 DNA is TGTGCCAGCAGCTTGGGACTAGCGGATTACACCGGGGAGCTGTTTTTT. The gene calls are TRBV5-6 and TRBJ2-2; 9 bases agree with TRBD2. V lost 0 bases and J lost 3; bases outside the gene matches: 3. The CDR3 is 16 amino acids. Per germline, CDR1 SGHDT and CDR2 YYEEEE.

About this clone itself: Other nucleotide sequences from this sample produce the same CDR3. The rearrangement links TRBV5-1 to TRBJ2-3; 8 nucleotides line up with TRBD1. The CDR3 length is 14 residues. V shed 5 bases and J 0 bases; nucleotides not matched to a gene: 2. Germline CDR1 and CDR2: SGHRS and YFSETQ. The CDR3 region has the DNA TGCGCCAGCAGGCAGGGGGCAAGCACAGATACGCAGTATTTT. It encodes CASRQGASTDTQYF.

The CDR3 region is CASSLQGPNTGELFF. CDR3 DNA sequence: TGTGCCAGCAGCTTACAGGGGCCCAACACCGGGGAGCTGTTTTTT. V is TRBV5-5 and J is TRBJ2-2; 7 positions match TRBD1. The CDR3 runs 15 residues. With 2 bases clipped from V and 2 bases from J, the junction kept 3 bases outside the gene matches. Germline assignment: CDR1 SGHKS and CDR2 YYEKEE (reference sequence).

This clone appeared a single time. The chain couples TRBV6-5 to TRBJ1-1; no reliable D call. The CDR3 extends over 15 amino acids. V dropped 5 bases and J dropped 0 bases, with 13 bases sitting between them. Germline values: CDR1 MNHEY, CDR2 SVGAGI. The CDR3 DNA is TGTGCCAGCAGTCCTCAAGGACTTATGAACACTGAAGCTTTCTTT. The encoded protein is CASSPQGLMNTEAFF.

This clone was seen just once. The genes are TRBV10-3 and TRBJ2-5; TRBD2 aligns across 9 bases. The DNA matches TRBJ2-7 better at its end, which makes the J call doubtful. The CDR3 runs to 15 residues. From germline, CDR1 is ENHRY and CDR2 SYGVKD. The CDR3 loop reads CAISEVIAGVYEQYF. CDR3 DNA sequence: TGTGCCATCAGTGAAGTGATAGCGGGAGTCTACGAGCAGTACTTC.

V is TRBV25-1 and J is TRBJ2-1; D gene uncertain. In germline, CDR1 is MGHDK, CDR2 SYGVNS. The germline V and J ends were trimmed by 1 base and 7 bases, with 11 bases remaining between them. This CDR3 comprises 14 residues. Here the CDR3 reads CASSELEIGNEQFF. The CDR3 DNA reads TGTGCCAGCAGTGAATTGGAGATCGGGAATGAGCAGTTCTTC.